In this sample, the clone carrying this T cell receptor (beta chain) turned up many times. The antigen is undetermined. Synthesis of cDNA was accomplished via 5'RACE employing 10-nucleotide random UMIs. TCRdb analysed the 5' RACE reads with MiXCR anew, one entry per CDR3 protein. The sample lists about 55,000 distinct CDR3 sequences, 4.2% occurring once. The sample originates from a study of neurological immune-mediated disorders. Overall study findings and caveats: Repertoires from 18 of 34 multiple sclerosis patients grouped phylogenetically into a related-CDR3 cluster, suggesting a possible signature.

Germline-derived CDR1 and CDR2 are SQVTM and ANQGSEA. Trimming took 7 bases from V and 4 from J; bases not matched to a gene: 8. The CDR3 is made up of 14 amino acids. Sequenced material: PBMCs. The receptor was isolated from a man aged 50-59 years with multiple sclerosis. The rearrangement joins TRBV29-1 to TRBJ2-2, with TRBD1 identical over 8 bases. The CDR3 DNA reads as TGCAGCGCGGAAGACAGGGGAGGCACCGGGGAGCTGTTTTTT. Translation: CSAEDRGGTGELFF.